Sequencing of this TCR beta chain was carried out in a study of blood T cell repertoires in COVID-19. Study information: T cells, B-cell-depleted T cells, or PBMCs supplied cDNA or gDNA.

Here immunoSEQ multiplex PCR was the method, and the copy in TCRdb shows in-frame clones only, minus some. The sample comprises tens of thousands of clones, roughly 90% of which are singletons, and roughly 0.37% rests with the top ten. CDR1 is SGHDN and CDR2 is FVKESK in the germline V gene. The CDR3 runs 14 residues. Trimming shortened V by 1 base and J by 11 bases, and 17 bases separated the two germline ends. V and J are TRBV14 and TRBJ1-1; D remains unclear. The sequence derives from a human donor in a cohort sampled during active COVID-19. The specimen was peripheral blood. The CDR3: CASSQGQNNPSAFF. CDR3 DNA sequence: TGTGCCAGCAGCCAAGGGCAGAATAACCCCTCGGCTTTCTTT.